This T cell receptor beta chain was sequenced in a study of blood T cell repertoires in COVID-19. Trimming took off 0 bases at V and 5 bases at J, with 7 bases between the two ends. The CDR3 is 13 amino acids. Germline assignment: CDR1 KGHSH and CDR2 LQKENI. Original processing notes: Amplifying reference gene primers gave estimates of nucleated cell counts. Only in-frame clones appear in the TCRdb table, and some are missing; sequencing was by immunoSEQ multiplex PCR. V, J and clone size are taken as reported in that table, and D and trimming were inferred from the DNA itself. The top ten hold about 3.9% of the sample, which has about 180,000 clones, around 89% seen once.

The sequenced material came from peripheral blood. This sequence was found in a woman aged 30 to 39 with acute or convalescent COVID-19. This chain uses TRBV18 with TRBJ1-1; D unclear. The CDR3 sequence: CASSPPQRTEAFF. In DNA form, the CDR3 reads TGTGCCAGCTCACCACCGCAGAGGACTGAAGCTTTCTTT.